These T cell receptor beta chains were read from a single sample in a study of cytomegalovirus exposure and HLA in healthy donors. Libraries were prepared by immunoSEQ multiplex PCR; TCRdb keeps only in-frame clonotypes and omits some of them. The sample lists about 150,000 clones; roughly 80% were seen once. Sequencing used PBMCs. The receptor set was obtained from a woman younger than 45 in good health and CMV-seronegative. Both conserved end residues are part of each CDR3. The order of the fields is J gene, V gene, clone size, D gene, CDR3 DNA, CDR3 protein. A D gene is named only where the DNA matches it firmly. Only some rows state a clone size, as once, few, many or a class for expanded clones.

TRBJ2-2 | TRBV7-2 | - | - | TGTGCCAGCAGCTTCATACGGACAGCGAACACCGGGGAGCTGTTTTTT | CASSFIRTANTGELFF
TRBJ1-2 | TRBV19 | - | TRBD1 | TGTGCCAGTAGTATGCGGGACAGCCTCTATGGCTACACCTTC | CASSMRDSLYGYTF
TRBJ2-5 | TRBV30 | - | - | TGTGCCTGGAAGCAGGGACAAGAGACCCAGTACTTC | CAWKQGQETQYF
TRBJ1-1 | TRBV5-4 | many | - | TGTGCCAGCAGCTCCCAGGTGGTTATGAACACTGAAGCTTTCTTT | CASSSQVVMNTEAFF
TRBJ1-3 | TRBV2 | few | - | TGTGCCAGCAGCCAAGTAGGGGGCTCTGGAAACACCATATATTTT | CASSQVGGSGNTIYF
TRBJ1-1 | TRBV29-1 | - | TRBD1 | TGCAGCGTTGTGGGACAGATAGCGTTTCAAGATGAAGCTTTCTTT | CSVVGQIAFQDEAFF
TRBJ2-7 | TRBV13 | - | - | TGTGCCAGCAGCTTAGTTGGCACCTACGAGCAGTACTTC | CASSLVGTYEQYF
TRBJ2-7 | TRBV7-9 | - | TRBD1 | TGTGCCAGCAGCCAGCCCAGGGGGCTCTCCTACGAGCAGTACTTC | CASSQPRGLSYEQYF
TRBJ2-7 | TRBV5-1 | once | TRBD1 | TGCGCCAGCAGCCTCGGACAGGGAGCTCCAGACGAGCAGTACTTC | CASSLGQGAPDEQYF
TRBJ1-1 | TRBV13 | once | TRBD1 | TGTGCCAGCAGCCTTCGACAGGGGACCACTGAAGCTTTCTTT | CASSLRQGTTEAFF
TRBJ2-1 | TRBV6-4 | - | - | TGTGCCAGCAGTGACTCGAGTCAGGGTGGTAATGAGCAGTTCTTC | CASSDSSQGGNEQFF
TRBJ2-1 | TRBV5-1 | - | TRBD2 | TGCGCCAGCAGCCGCGCCGCCAGCGGGGGTCACAATGAGCAGTTCTTC | CASSRAASGGHNEQFF
TRBJ1-1 | TRBV5-1 | - | TRBD1 | TGCGCCAGCACCATTGACAGGGCGAACACTGAAGCTTTCTTT | CASTIDRANTEAFF
TRBJ2-7 | TRBV5-4 | few | - | TGTGCCAGCAGCTTGAATCGTGGCGGGAAAGCATCCTACGAGCAGTACTTC | CASSLNRGGKASYEQYF
TRBJ2-3 | TRBV5-5 | - | - | TGTGCCAGCAGCAATGGACTGCGCCCCGATACGCAGTATTTT | CASSNGLRPDTQYF
TRBJ2-7 | TRBV4-1 | once | - | TGCGCCAGCAGCCAACAGGGGGACGGCGGGGGGAAGTACGAGCAGTACTTC | CASSQQGDGGGKYEQYF
TRBJ1-6 | TRBV30 | - | - | TGTGCCTGGGCTCTTAGCATTGGTGGCACCGTAAGCTCCTATAATTCACCCCTCCACTTT | CAWALSIGGTVSSYNSPLHF
TRBJ1-1 | TRBV9 | - | - | TGTGCCAGCAGCGTAGTCACAGGGACGGCTTTCTTT | CASSVVTGTAFF
TRBJ1-1 | TRBV7-9 | - | - | TGTGCCAGCAGCTTAGCCACCGGAAGGGGTTGGACTGAAGCTTTCTTT | CASSLATGRGWTEAFF
TRBJ2-1 | TRBV28 | - | TRBD2 | TGTGCCAGCAGTTTAACCGGGACTAGCGGGGGGAGCTCCTACAATGAGCAGTTCTTC | CASSLTGTSGGSSYNEQFF
TRBJ1-2 | TRBV5-1 | - | TRBD1 | TGCGCCAGTGATGAGGGACAGGGCTATGGCTACACCTTC | CASDEGQGYGYTF
TRBJ2-3 | TRBV7-9 | - | - | TGTGCCAGCAAAGGGGCAGTTCTCACAGATACGCAGTATTTT | CASKGAVLTDTQYF
TRBJ2-1 | TRBV30 | - | - | TGTGCCTGGAGGAGCACGAGCTCCTACAATGAGCAGTTCTTC | CAWRSTSSYNEQFF
TRBJ1-1 | TRBV5-4 | - | TRBD1 | TGTGCCAGCAGCTTGGGACAGGGGGCTGCTTTCTTT | CASSLGQGAAFF
TRBJ1-2 | TRBV5-5 | - | - | TGTGCCAGCAGCTTGGACTCCTATGGCTACACCTTC | CASSLDSYGYTF
TRBJ2-7 | TRBV27 | - | TRBD2 | TGTGCCAGCAGGAAGTCTAGCGGGGGAAGCTACGAGCAGTACTTC | CASRKSSGGSYEQYF
TRBJ2-5 | TRBV2 | - | TRBD2 | TGTGCCAGCAGTGAAGAACTAGCGGGGGGGGTGACCCAGTACTTC | CASSEELAGGVTQYF
TRBJ1-2 | TRBV5-1 | - | TRBD1 | TGCGCCAGCAGCCCAGTCCCGGGACAGGGAACTAACTATGGCTACACCTTC | CASSPVPGQGTNYGYTF
TRBJ1-6 | TRBV5-1 | - | TRBD1 | TGCGCCAGCAGCATACTGACAGGGGGCAATTCACCCCTCCACTTT | CASSILTGGNSPLHF
TRBJ1-2 | TRBV5-6 | - | - | TGTGCCAGCAGACAAGACAGGAGCTATGGCTACACCTTC | CASRQDRSYGYTF
TRBJ2-1 | TRBV6-5 | - | TRBD2 | TGTGCCAGCAGCCCGAGCGGGGGGGCCAATGAGCAGTTCTTC | CASSPSGGANEQFF
TRBJ2-3 | TRBV14 | few | - | TGTGCCAGCAGCCAAGGGGGCTCTCTGATGGATACGCAGTATTTT | CASSQGGSLMDTQYF
TRBJ2-2 | TRBV19 | - | TRBD2 | TGTGCCAGTCGGATAGCGGGGTTCACCGGGGAGCTGTTTTTT | CASRIAGFTGELFF
TRBJ1-2 | TRBV28 | - | TRBD1 | TGTGCCAGCAGTTTATTGAGGGACAGCCCGTCGGGCTACACCTTC | CASSLLRDSPSGYTF
TRBJ1-1 | TRBV29-1 | - | - | TGCAGCGCCGGCAGTCAGGGGTCATTCATGAACACTGAAGCTTTCTTT | CSAGSQGSFMNTEAFF
TRBJ1-2 | TRBV18 | - | - | TGTGCCAGCTCACCAGTGAGGGACTTAAACTATGGCTACACCTTC | CASSPVRDLNYGYTF
TRBJ1-6 | TRBV9 | - | - | TGTGCCAGCAGCCCTAGGCAGAGCTCCTATAATTCACCCCTCCACTTT | CASSPRQSSYNSPLHF
TRBJ1-5 | TRBV14 | - | - | TGTGCCAGCAGCCAGGGGGGAGGCAATCAGCCCCAGCATTTT | CASSQGGGNQPQHF
TRBJ1-1 | TRBV30 | - | - | TGTGCCTGGGCCCCGGAGCTTAACACTGAAGCTTTCTTT | CAWAPELNTEAFF
TRBJ1-1 | TRBV2 | - | - | TGTGCCAGCAGTGCGTGGAGGGGTGGGGGCACTGAAGCTTTCTTT | CASSAWRGGGTEAFF
TRBJ1-2 | TRBV6-4 | few | - | TGTGCCAGCAGCGTAAATTCTAATACAGCCGGAGGCTACACCTTC | CASSVNSNTAGGYTF
TRBJ1-1 | TRBV30 | few | - | TGTGCCTGGAGTGTACAGGGGAACACTGAAGCTTTCTTT | CAWSVQGNTEAFF
TRBJ1-6 | TRBV9 | - | - | TGTGCCAGCAGCGTAGGGGACATGTATTCACCCCTCCACTTT | CASSVGDMYSPLHF
TRBJ2-1 | TRBV5-1 | - | - | TGCGCCAGCAGCCTAACGGGACTGTCTGGCAATGAGCAGTTCTTC | CASSLTGLSGNEQFF
TRBJ1-3 | TRBV15 | - | - | TGTGCCACCAGCAGGGCGGACATTCTTTTCTCTGGAAACACCATATATTTT | CATSRADILFSGNTIYF